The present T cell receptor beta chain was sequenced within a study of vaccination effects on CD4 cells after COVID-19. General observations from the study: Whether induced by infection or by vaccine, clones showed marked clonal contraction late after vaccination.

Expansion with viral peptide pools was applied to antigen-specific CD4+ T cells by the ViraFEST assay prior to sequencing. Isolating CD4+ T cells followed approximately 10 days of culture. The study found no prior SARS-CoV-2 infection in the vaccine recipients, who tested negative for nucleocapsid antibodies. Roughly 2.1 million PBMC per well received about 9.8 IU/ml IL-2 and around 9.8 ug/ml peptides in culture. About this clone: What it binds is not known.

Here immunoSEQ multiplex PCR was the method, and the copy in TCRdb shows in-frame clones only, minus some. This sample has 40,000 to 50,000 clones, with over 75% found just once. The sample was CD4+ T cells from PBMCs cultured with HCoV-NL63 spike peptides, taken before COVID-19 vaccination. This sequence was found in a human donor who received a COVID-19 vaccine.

The CDR3 spells CASSLFGTSPEAFF. CDR3 bases: TGCGCCAGCAGCTTGTTTGGGACAAGTCCTGAAGCTTTCTTT. The chain has TRBV5-1 and TRBJ1-1; tentatively, D is TRBD1 (6 bases). The V gene's germline CDR1 is SGHRS and CDR2 YFSETQ. This CDR3 comprises 14 residues. The ends were cut back, 1 base at V and 6 bases at J, with 13 bases in the middle.